This entry concerns a single T cell receptor beta chain. Other DNA sequences from this sample encode an identical CDR3 as well. The CDR3 has 13 residues. The germline V and J ends were trimmed by 0 bases and 6 bases, with 6 bases remaining between them. The germline CDR1 and CDR2 sequences are LGHNA and YNFKEQ. As originally analysed: Reference gene primer amplification in the assay estimated nucleated cell counts. Here immunoSEQ multiplex PCR was the method, and the copy in TCRdb shows in-frame clones only, minus some. From that table come the V and J calls and clone size; the DNA was used to work out D and trimming. In the table there are about 47,000 clones, about 91% of which are singletons. The entry originates in a study of blood T cell repertoires in COVID-19. At the level of the study: PBMCs, B-cell-depleted T cells, or T cells provided the cDNA or gDNA that made up the material.

This chain uses TRBV4-2 with TRBJ2-1; D not certain. Sequences were obtained from peripheral blood. This sequence was found in a man in his sixties with active COVID-19. CDR3 coding DNA: TGTGCCAGCAGCCAAGAATCGGGCAATGAGCAGTTCTTC. It codes for CASSQESGNEQFF.